This is a list of T cell receptor beta chains from one sample in a study of control samples from healthy donors and cancer patients. The repertoire was sequenced with immunoSEQ multiplex PCR; TCRdb's copy has only in-frame clones and lacks some. This table has 90,000 or so clones, about 85% appearing once. The sequencing input was blood. These TCRs come from a woman aged 70-85 years in good health. Both conserved end residues are trimmed from each CDR3.

j_call | v_call | cdr3_aa
TRBJ1-5 | TRBV2 | ASSQQGQPQH
TRBJ2-5 | TRBV3-1/TRBV3-2 | ASSQDLVGGLGTQY
TRBJ2-2 | TRBV27 | ASRQTGTGGGELF
TRBJ2-7 | TRBV11-2 | ASSLGTSGRSYEQY
TRBJ1-1 | TRBV5-1 | ASSEGPQGGTEAF
TRBJ2-7 | TRBV5-1 | ASSSGQASYEQY
TRBJ2-7 | TRBV5-1 | ASSSRGRSYEQY
TRBJ1-1 | TRBV12-3/TRBV12-4 | ASDDREDTEAF
TRBJ2-1 | TRBV7-9 | ASSLGRRAGEQF
TRBJ1-6 | TRBV21-1 | ASRIPGTDDSPLH
TRBJ1-2 | TRBV5-1 | ASSKQPGQGRNYGYT
TRBJ1-2 | TRBV10-3 | AISSGQPYGYT
TRBJ1-2 | TRBV5-1 | ASSPPDHYGYT
TRBJ2-1 | TRBV7-8 | ASSLLGGSSNEQF
TRBJ2-7 | TRBV6-5 | ASSYGGQTYEQY
TRBJ1-1 | TRBV7-2 | ASSFADTEAF
TRBJ2-7 | TRBV12-3/TRBV12-4 | ASSSGTLYEQY
TRBJ1-1 | TRBV5-1 | ASSLAGTQQTEAF
TRBJ1-1 | TRBV29-1 | SVHRGMGTEAF
TRBJ1-4 | TRBV18 | ASSPRGGQEKLF
TRBJ2-1 | TRBV7-2 | ASSSGRGGYNEQF
TRBJ2-6 | TRBV9 | ASSFPGANVLT
TRBJ1-2 | TRBV6-5 | ASSYENTYGYT
TRBJ1-4 | TRBV2 | ASRDRGGEKLF
TRBJ1-1 | TRBV19 | ASSPPGRTEAF
TRBJ2-7 | TRBV30 | AWTTPPGRGDYEQY
TRBJ2-3 | TRBV25-1 | ASRGHLRADTQY
TRBJ1-2 | TRBV11-1 | ASSLDSLGGYT
TRBJ1-2 | TRBV19 | ASSTDRGHGYT
TRBJ2-6 | TRBV5-4 | ALTGVSGANVLT
TRBJ1-4 | TRBV18 | ASSPEHATNEKLF
TRBJ1-1 | TRBV3-1/TRBV3-2 | ASSHSDRNTEAF
TRBJ2-1 | TRBV27 | ASSPWTSGSGNEQF
TRBJ2-3 | TRBV6-5 | ASRRGTDTQY
TRBJ1-1 | TRBV25-1 | ASSEYGMNTEAF
TRBJ1-1 | TRBV19 | ASSWQTDLTEAF
TRBJ1-2 | TRBV7-8 | ASSFMTGDPNYGYT
TRBJ1-1 | TRBV5-1 | ASSPPLNTEAF
TRBJ2-1 | TRBV5-6 | ASSLESVVNDEQF
TRBJ1-1 | TRBV12-3/TRBV12-4 | ASTWGLDTEAF
TRBJ2-3 | TRBV9 | ASTVGQGYTDTQY
TRBJ1-5 | TRBV4-1 | ASSQVRGVDRNQPQH
TRBJ2-2 | TRBV5-1 | ASSLLGLDGELF
TRBJ1-2 | TRBV6-6 | ASSRQSNYGYT
TRBJ2-5 | TRBV7-9 | ASSSLGFQETQY
TRBJ1-1 | TRBV18 | ASSPGNTEAF
TRBJ2-7 | TRBV6-1 | ASSERYEQY
TRBJ1-4 | TRBV7-2 | ASSLGTGVGTNEKLF
TRBJ1-1 | TRBV19 | ASGIQGRARTEAF
TRBJ1-2 | TRBV2 | ASSQEGSRLGGYT
TRBJ1-2 | TRBV29-1 | SGNTGVEGYT
TRBJ2-3 | TRBV29-1 | SVSGTEKETSTDTQY
TRBJ1-5 | TRBV5-8 | ASSLNINQPQH
TRBJ2-3 | TRBV3-1/TRBV3-2 | ASSLTRGFGTDTQY
TRBJ1-6 | TRBV30 | AWSVRGEDSPLH
TRBJ1-3 | TRBV5-1 | ASSLVGAAPGNTIY
TRBJ1-5 | TRBV7-9 | ASSPLGDQPQH
TRBJ2-3 | TRBV9 | ASSGGPGGGRTDTQY
TRBJ1-6 | TRBV27 | ASSLNREYNSPLH